The T cell receptor beta chain under discussion was sequenced for a study of blood T cell repertoires in COVID-19. Original analysis: Using reference gene primer amplification, nucleated cell counts were estimated. The protocol was immunoSEQ multiplex PCR, while the TCRdb copy is restricted to in-frame clones and leaves out a portion. Clone size and the V and J calls come from that table; the DNA yielded D and trimming. The sample yields 95,000 to 150,000 clones, approximately 87% seen once. This CDR3 comprises 14 residues. Germline lookup yields CDR1 SQVTM and CDR2 ANQGSEA. V shed 5 bases and J 3 bases; nucleotides not matched to a gene: 6.

The sequence was collected from a middle-aged man with acute or convalescent COVID-19. This chain joins TRBV29-1 and TRBJ1-2, with 10 bases fitting TRBD1. Sequencing used peripheral blood. The CDR3 loop reads CSVSGGQGDYGYTF. In DNA form, the CDR3 reads TGCAGCGTTTCCGGCGGACAGGGGGACTATGGCTACACCTTC.